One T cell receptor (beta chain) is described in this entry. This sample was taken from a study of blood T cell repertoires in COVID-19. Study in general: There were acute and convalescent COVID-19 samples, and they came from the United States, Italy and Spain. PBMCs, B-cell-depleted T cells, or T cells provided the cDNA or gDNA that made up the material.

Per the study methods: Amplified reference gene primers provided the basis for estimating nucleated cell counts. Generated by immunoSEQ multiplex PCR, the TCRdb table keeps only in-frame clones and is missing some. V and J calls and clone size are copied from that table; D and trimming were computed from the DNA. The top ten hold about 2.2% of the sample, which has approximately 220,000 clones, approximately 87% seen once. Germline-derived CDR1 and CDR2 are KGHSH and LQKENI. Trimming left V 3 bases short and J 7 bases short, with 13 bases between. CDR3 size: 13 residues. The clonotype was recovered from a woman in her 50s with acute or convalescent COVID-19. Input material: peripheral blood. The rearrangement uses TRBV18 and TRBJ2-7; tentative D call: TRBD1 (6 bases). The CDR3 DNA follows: TGTGCCAGCTCACCTCCGGGCACAGGGGAGCAGTACTTC. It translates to CASSPPGTGEQYF. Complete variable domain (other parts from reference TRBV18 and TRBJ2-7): NAGVMQNPRHLVRRRGQEARLRCSPMKGHSHVYWYRQLPEEGLKFMVYLQKENIIDESGMPKERFSAEFPKEGPSILRIQQVVRGDSAAYFCASSPPGTGEQYFGPGTRLTVT.